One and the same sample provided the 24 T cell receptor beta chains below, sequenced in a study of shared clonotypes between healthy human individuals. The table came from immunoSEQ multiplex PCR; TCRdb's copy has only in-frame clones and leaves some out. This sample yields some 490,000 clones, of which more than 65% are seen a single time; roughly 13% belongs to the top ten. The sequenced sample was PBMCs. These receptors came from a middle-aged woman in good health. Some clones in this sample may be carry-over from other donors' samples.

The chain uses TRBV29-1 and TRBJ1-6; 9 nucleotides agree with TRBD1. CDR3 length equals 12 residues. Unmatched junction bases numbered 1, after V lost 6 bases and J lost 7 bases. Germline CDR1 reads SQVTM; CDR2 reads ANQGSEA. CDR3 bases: TGCAGCGTGGGACAGGGAAATTCACCCCTCCACTTT. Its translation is CSVGQGNSPLHF.

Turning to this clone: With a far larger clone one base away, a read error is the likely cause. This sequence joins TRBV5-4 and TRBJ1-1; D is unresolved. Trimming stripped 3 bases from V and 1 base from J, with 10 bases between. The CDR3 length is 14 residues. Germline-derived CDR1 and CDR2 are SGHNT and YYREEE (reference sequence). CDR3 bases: TGTGCCAGCAGCTCCTCTACGGGGAACACTGAAGCTTTCTTT. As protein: CASSSSTGNTEAFF.

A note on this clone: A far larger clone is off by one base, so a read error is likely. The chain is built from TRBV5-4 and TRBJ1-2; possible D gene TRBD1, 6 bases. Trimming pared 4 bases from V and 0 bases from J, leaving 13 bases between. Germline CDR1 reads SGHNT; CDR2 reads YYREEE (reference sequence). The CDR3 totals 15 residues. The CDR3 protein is CASSLEDRANYGYTF. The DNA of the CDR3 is TGTGCCAGCAGCCTCGAGGACAGAGCTAACTATGGCTACACCTTC. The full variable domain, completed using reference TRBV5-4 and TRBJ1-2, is ETGVTQSPTHLIKTRGQQVTLRCSSQSGHNTVSWYQQALGQGPQFIFQYYREEENGRGNFPPRFSGLQFPNYSSELNVNALELDDSALYLCASSLEDRANYGYTFGSGTRLTVV.

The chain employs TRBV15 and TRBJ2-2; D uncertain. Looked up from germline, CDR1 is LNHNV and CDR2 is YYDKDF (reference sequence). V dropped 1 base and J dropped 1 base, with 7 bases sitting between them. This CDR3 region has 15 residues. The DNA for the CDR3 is TGTGCCACCAGCAGAGGGACCGTGAACACCGGGGAGCTGTTTTTT. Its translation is CATSRGTVNTGELFF.

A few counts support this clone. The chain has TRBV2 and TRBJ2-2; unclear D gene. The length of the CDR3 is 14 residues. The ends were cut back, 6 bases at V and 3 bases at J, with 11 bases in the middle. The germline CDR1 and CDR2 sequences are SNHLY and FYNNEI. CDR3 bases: TGTGCCAGCAGGGGATACCTGGACACCGGGGAGCTGTTTTTT. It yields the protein CASRGYLDTGELFF. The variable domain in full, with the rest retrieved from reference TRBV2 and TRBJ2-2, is EPEVTQTPSHQVTQMGQEVILRCVPISNHLYFYWYRQILGQKVEFLVSFYNNEISEKSEIFDDQFSVERPDGSNFTLKIRSTKLEDSAMYFCASRGYLDTGELFFGEGSRLTVL.

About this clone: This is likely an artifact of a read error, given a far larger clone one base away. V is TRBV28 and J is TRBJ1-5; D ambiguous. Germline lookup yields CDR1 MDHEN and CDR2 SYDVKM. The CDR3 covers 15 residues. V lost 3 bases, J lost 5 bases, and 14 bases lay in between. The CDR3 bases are TGTGCCAGCAGTTTCACGCATGGGGATTATCAGCCCCAGCATTTT. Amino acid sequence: CASSFTHGDYQPQHF.

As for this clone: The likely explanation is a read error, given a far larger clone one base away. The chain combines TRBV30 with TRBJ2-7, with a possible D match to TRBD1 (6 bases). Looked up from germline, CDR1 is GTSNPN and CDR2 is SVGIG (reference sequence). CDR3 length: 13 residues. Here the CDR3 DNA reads TGTGCCTGGAGTAGAGGACAGCTCTACAAGCAGTACTTC. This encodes CAWSRGQLYKQYF. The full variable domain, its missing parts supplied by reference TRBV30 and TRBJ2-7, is SQTIHQWPATLVQPVGSPLSLECTVEGTSNPNLYWYRQAAGRGLQLLFYSVGIGQISSEVPQNLSASRPQDRQFILSSKKLLLSDSGFYLCAWSRGQLYKQYFGPGTRLTVT.

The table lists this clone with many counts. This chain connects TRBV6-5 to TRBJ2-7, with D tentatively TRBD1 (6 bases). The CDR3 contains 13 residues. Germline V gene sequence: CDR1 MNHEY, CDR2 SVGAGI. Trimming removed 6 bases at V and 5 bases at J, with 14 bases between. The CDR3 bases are TGTGCCAGCAGGCAGGCAGGGGTCCACGAGCAGTACTTC. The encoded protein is CASRQAGVHEQYF.

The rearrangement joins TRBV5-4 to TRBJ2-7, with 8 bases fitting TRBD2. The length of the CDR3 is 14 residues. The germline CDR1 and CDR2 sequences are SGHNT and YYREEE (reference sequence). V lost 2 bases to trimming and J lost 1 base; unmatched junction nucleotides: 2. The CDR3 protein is CASSFTSGSYEQYF. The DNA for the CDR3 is TGTGCCAGCAGCTTCACTAGCGGATCCTACGAGCAGTACTTC.

In DNA, the CDR3 is TGTGCCAGCTCACCAGGGGGGACGGCGGTTCGGGGCTACACCTTC. It is translated as CASSPGGTAVRGYTF. This chain uses TRBV18 with TRBJ1-2; D perhaps matches TRBD1 (5 bases). CDR3 length equals 15 residues. Trimming stripped 2 bases from V and 8 bases from J, with 18 bases between. CDR1 and CDR2 (germline): KGHSH, LQKENI.

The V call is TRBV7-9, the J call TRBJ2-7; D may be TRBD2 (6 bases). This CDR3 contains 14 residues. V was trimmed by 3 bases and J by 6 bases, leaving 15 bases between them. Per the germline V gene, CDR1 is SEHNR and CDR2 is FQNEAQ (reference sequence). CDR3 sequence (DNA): TGTGCCAGCAGCTTCTACGGGAGTGCGACCGAGCAGTACTTC. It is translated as CASSFYGSATEQYF. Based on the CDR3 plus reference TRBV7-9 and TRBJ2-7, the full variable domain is DTGVSQNPRHKITKRGQNVTFRCDPISEHNRLYWYRQTLGQGPEFLTYFQNEAQLEKSRLLSDRFSAERPKGSFSTLEIQRTEQGDSAMYLCASSFYGSATEQYFGPGTRLTVT.

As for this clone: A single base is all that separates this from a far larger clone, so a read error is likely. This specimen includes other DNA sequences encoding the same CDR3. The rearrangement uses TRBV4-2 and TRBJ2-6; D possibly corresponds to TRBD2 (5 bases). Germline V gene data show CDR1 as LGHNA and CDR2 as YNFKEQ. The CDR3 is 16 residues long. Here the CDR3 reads CASSQDLGSGANVLTF. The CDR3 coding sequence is TGTGCCAGCAGTCAAGATCTAGGGAGCGGGGCCAACGTCCTGACTTTC.

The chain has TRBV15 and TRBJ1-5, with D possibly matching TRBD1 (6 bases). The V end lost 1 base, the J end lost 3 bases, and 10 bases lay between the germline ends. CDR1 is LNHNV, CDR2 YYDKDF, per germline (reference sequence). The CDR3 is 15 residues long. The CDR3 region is CATSRGGTTNQPQHF. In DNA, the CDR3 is TGTGCCACCAGCAGAGGTGGGACAACCAATCAGCCCCAGCATTTT.

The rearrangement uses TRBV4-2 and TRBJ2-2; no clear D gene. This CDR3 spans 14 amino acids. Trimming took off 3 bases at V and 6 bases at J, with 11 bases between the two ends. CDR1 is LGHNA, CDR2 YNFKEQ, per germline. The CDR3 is CASSQTPVPGELFF. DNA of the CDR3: TGTGCCAGCAGCCAGACCCCCGTTCCCGGGGAGCTGTTTTTT.

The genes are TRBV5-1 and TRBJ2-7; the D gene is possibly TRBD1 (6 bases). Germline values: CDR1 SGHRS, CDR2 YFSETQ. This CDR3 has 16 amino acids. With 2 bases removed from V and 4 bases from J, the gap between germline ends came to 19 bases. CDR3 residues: CASSLSMATGPYEQYF. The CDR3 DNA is TGCGCCAGCAGCTTATCCATGGCGACAGGCCCTTACGAGCAGTACTTC.

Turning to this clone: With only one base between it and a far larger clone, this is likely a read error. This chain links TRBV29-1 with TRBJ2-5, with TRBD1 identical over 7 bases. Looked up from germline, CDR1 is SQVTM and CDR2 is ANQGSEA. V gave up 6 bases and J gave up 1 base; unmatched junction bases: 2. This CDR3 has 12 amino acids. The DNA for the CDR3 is TGCAGCGTGGGGACAGCCCAAGAGACCCAGTACTTC. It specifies CSVGTAQETQYF.

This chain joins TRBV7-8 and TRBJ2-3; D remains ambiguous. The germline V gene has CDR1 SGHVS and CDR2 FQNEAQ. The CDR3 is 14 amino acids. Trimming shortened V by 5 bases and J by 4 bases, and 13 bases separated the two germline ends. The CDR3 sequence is CASSLRYTADTQYF. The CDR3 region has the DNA TGTGCCAGCAGCCTCCGTTATACCGCAGATACGCAGTATTTT.

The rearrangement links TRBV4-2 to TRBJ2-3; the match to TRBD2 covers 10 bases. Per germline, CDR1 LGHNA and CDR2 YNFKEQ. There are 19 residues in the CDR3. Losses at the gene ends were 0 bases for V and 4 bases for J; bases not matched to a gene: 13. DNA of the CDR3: TGTGCCAGCAGCCAAGATCTGAGGCGGGCTAGCGGGAGCTCAGATACGCAGTATTTT. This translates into CASSQDLRRASGSSDTQYF.

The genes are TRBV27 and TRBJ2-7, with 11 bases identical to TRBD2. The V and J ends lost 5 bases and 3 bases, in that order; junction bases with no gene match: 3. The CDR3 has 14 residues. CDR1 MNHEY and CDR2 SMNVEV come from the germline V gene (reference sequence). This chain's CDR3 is CASSPTSGIYEQYF. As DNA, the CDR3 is TGTGCCAGCAGTCCGACTAGCGGGATCTACGAGCAGTACTTC.

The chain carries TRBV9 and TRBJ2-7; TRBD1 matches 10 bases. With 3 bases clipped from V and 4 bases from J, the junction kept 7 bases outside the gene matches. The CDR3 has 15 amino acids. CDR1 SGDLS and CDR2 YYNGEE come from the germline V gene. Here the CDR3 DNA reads TGTGCCAGCAGCGCCTCCGGGACAGGGGTTTACGAGCAGTACTTC. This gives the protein CASSASGTGVYEQYF.

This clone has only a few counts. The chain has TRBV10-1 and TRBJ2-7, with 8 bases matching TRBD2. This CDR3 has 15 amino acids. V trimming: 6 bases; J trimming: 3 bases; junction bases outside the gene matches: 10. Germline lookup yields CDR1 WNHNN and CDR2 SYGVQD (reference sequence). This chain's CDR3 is CASRHSGTRNYEQYF. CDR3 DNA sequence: TGCGCCAGCAGGCACTCCGGGACTAGAAACTACGAGCAGTACTTC.

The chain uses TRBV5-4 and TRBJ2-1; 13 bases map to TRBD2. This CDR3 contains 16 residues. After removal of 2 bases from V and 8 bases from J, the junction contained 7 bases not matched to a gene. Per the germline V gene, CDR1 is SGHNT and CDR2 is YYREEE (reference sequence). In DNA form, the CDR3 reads TGTGCCAGCAGCTTAACTAGCGGGAGGGCGTTCGATGAGCAGTTCTTC. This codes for CASSLTSGRAFDEQFF.

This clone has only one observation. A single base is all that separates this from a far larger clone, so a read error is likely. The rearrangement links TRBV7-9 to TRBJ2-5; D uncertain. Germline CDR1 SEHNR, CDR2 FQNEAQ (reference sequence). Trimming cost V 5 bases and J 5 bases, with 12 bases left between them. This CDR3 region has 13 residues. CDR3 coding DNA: TGTGCCAGCAGCCGCAACGGGCGGGAGACCCAGTACTTC. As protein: CASSRNGRETQYF.

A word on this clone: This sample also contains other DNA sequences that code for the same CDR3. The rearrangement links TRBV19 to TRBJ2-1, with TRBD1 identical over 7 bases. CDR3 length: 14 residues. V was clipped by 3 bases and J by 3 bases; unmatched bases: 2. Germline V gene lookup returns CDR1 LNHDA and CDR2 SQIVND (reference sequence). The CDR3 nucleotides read TGTGCCAGTAGTATGGGACAGAGCTACAATGAGCAGTTCTTC. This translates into CASSMGQSYNEQFF.